Sequencing of this TCR beta chain was carried out in a study of post-analysis software for immune sequencing data. Findings and caveats of the study: In patients, TRBV5-6, TRBV5-1 and TRBV20-1 belonged to five or six TRBV segments found more frequently than in controls.

CDR3 size: 20 residues. Germline values: CDR1 SGHRS, CDR2 YFSETQ. With 4 bases clipped from V and 0 bases from J, the junction kept 19 bases outside the gene matches. Regarding this clonotype: Its antigen is unidentified.

cDNA libraries of TCR beta carried unique molecular identifiers. TCRdb reanalysed the PCR reads using MiXCR and keeps one entry per CDR3 protein. This table has about 500,000 distinct CDR3 sequences, under 55% appearing once. The receptor comes from a girl between 10 and 17 years old with multiple sclerosis. The rearrangement links TRBV5-1 to TRBJ2-1; 7 nucleotides line up with TRBD1. The sequenced material came from blood. The CDR3 spells CASSKTGSRGTGLSYNEQFF. CDR3 bases: TGCGCCAGCAGCAAGACAGGGAGTAGGGGGACGGGGCTCTCCTACAATGAGCAGTTCTTC.